This TCR beta chain comes out of a study of blood T cell repertoires in COVID-19 (dated by TCRdb to 2019 to 2021). In terms of the full investigation: Samples from collaborators originated in the United States, Italy and Spain and spanned both the acute and convalescent phases of COVID-19. The dataset comprised deeply sampled blood TCRbeta repertoires from subjects exposed to, actively infected with, or recovered from COVID-19. Samples came from the ongoing ImmuneRACE study (first 160 participants) plus 1,254 subjects from 6 global collaborators. The material from the prospective study consisted of cDNA or gDNA derived from T cells, B-cell-depleted T cells, or PBMCs. A freely available public database, intended as a resource for researchers studying the immune response to SARS-CoV-2, is where the repertoires were released. Where HLA class I and class II types were available, the types were taken from metadata supplied by the sample provider, not from assay-based typing. Nearly every sample came with metadata listing a de-identified subject ID, COVID-19 status, age in years and sex.

What the study reported, not specific to this receptor: Clinical and demographic metadata were provided uncurated, with the amount varying by source and participant.

On this clone itself: What this receptor recognizes is not known. Base qualities are not provided; no much larger clone lies one nucleotide away.

The immunoSEQ Assay, a bias-controlled multiplex PCR, was used to amplify TCRbeta CDR3 regions from genomic DNA. As for the original processing: Nucleated cell counts per sample were estimated from amplification of reference gene primers within the assay. Sequence reads were collapsed and filtered to measure the absolute abundance of every unique TCRbeta CDR3 rearrangement. For each sample, productive Simpson clonality was calculated as the square root of Simpson's diversity index over productive rearrangements. The table was pulled from immuneACCESS by TCRdb, which kept in-frame rearrangements only. Such tables lose some clones; where checked, under half of the loss comes from unresolved V genes, and the rest has no known cause. The D gene and trimming were derived from the DNA, and the V and J assignments and clone size from that table. This sample comprises roughly 230,000 clones, roughly nine tenths of them detected only once. The ten most abundant clones make up 3.5% to 5% of the sample.

Samples from volunteer blood donors who had recovered from COVID-19 were contributed by a second Seattle source. The collaborating institutions used their own protocols to collect whole blood in K2EDTA tubes. For TCRbeta analysis, collaborators shipped samples in one of three forms: frozen whole blood, isolated PBMCs, or DNA extracted from either of those sample types. The receptor was isolated from a woman in her thirties or forties who had recovered from COVID-19. Sequences were obtained from peripheral blood.

The CDR3 protein sequence reads: CASSHGSSYETQYF. The DNA reads TGTGCCAGTAGCCACGGGAGCTCGTACGAGACCCAGTACTTC. The V gene is TRBV19 and the J gene is TRBJ2-5; a tentative D call is TRBD2 (6 bases match). Based on the germline V gene (reference sequence), the CDR1 and CDR2 sequences are LNHDA and SQIVND. The CDR3 measures 14 amino acids from cysteine to phenylalanine. Only the CDR3 portion is preserved as DNA: 42 bases, with reading frame beginning at the first base. V is reduced by 6 bases and J by 5 bases, leaving a spacing of 16 bases between them. Here the CDR3 is joined to the reference TRBV19 and TRBJ2-5 genes, and the full variable domain is: DGGITQSPKYLFRKEGQNVTLSCEQNLNHDAMYWYRQDPGQGLRLIYYSQIVNDFQKGDIAEGYSVSREKKESFPLTVTSAQKNPTAFYLCASSHGSSYETQYFGPGTRLLVL.